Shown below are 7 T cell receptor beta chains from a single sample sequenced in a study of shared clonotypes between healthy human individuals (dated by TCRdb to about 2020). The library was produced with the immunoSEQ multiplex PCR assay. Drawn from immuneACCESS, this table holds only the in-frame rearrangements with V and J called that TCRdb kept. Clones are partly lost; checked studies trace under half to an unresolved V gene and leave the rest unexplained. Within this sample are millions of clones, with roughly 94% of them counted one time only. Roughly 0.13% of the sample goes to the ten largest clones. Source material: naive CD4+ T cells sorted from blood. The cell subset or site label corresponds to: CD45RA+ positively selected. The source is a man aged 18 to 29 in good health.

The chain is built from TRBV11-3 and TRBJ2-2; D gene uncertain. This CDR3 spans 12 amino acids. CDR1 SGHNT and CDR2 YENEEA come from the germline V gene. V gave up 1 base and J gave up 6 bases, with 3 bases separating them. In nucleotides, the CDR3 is TGTGCCAGCAGCTTAGCTCCCGGGGAGCTGTTTTTT. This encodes CASSLAPGELFF.

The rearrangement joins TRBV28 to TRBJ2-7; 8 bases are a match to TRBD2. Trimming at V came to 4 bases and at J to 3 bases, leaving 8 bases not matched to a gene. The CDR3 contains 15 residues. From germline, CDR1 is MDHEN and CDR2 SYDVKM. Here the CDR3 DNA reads TGTGCCAGCAGTTCCTCTCAGCGGGGGAGCTACGAGCAGTACTTC. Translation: CASSSSQRGSYEQYF.

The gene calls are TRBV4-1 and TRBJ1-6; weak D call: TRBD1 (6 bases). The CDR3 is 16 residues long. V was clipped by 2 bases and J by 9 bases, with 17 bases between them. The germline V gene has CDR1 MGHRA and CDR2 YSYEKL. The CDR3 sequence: CASSQISGGGGSPLHF. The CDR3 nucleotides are TGCGCCAGCAGCCAAATTTCGGGGGGCGGGGGTTCACCCCTCCACTTT.

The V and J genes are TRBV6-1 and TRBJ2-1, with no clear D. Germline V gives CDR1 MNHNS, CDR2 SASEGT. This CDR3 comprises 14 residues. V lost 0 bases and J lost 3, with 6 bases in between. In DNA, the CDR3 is TGTGCCAGCAGTGAAGCGCTGGGCTACAATGAGCAGTTCTTC. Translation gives CASSEALGYNEQFF.

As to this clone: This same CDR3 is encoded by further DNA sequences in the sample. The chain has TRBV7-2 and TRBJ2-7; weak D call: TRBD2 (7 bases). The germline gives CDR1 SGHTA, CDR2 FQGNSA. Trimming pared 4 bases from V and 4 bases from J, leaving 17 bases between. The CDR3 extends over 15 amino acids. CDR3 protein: CASSSQAGGLYEQYF. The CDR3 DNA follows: TGTGCCAGCAGCTCCCAAGCCGGGGGGCTATACGAGCAGTACTTC.

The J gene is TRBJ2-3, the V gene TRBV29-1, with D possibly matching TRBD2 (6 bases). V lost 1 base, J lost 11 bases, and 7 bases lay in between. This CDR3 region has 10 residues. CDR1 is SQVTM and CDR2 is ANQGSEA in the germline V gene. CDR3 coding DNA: TGCAGCGTTGAAGGGGGACTGCAGTATTTT. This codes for CSVEGGLQYF.

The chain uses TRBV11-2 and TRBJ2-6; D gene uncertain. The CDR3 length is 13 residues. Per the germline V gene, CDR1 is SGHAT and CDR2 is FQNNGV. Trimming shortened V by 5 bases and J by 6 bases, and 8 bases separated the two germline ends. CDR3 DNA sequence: TGTGCCAGCAGCCCCCTTGAGGCCAACGTCCTGACTTTC. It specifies CASSPLEANVLTF. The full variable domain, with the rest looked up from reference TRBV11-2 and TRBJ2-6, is EAGVAQSPRYKIIEKRQSVAFWCNPISGHATLYWYQQILGQGPKLLIQFQNNGVVDDSQLPKDRFSAERLKGVDSTLKIQPAKLEDSAVYLCASSPLEANVLTFGAGSRLTVL.